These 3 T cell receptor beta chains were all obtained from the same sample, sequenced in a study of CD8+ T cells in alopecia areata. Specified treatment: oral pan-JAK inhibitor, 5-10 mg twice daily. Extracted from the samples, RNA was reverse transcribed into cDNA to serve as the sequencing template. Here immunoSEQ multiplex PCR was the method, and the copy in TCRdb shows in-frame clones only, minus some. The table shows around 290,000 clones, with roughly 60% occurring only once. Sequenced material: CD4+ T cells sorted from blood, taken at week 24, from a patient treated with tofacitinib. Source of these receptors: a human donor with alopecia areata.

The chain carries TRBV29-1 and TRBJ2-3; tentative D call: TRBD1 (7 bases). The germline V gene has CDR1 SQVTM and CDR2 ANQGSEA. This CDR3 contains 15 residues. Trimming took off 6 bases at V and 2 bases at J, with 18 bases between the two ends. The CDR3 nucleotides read TGCAGCGTCATCTGGAGGGGGCGGATCACAGATACGCAGTATTTT. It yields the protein CSVIWRGRITDTQYF.

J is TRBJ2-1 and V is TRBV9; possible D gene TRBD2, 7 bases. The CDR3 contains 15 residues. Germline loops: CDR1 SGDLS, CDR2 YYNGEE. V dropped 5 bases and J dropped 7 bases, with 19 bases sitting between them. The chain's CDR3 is CASRGPGGEENEQFF. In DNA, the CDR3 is TGTGCCAGCAGAGGCCCGGGGGGCGAAGAAAATGAGCAGTTCTTC.

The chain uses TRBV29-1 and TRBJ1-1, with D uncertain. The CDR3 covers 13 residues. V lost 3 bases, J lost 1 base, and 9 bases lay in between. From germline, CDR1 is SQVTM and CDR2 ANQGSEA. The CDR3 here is CSVEWRSNTEAFF. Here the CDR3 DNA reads TGCAGCGTTGAGTGGCGTTCGAACACTGAAGCTTTCTTT.